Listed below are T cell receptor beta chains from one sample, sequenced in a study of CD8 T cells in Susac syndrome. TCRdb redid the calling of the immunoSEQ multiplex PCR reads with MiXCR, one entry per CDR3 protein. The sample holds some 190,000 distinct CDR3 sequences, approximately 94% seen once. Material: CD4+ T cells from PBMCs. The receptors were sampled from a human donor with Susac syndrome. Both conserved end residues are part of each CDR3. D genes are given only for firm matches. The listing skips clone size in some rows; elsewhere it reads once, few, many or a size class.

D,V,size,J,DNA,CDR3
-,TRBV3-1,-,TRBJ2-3,TGTGCCAGCAGCCAAGATCTGAACACAGATACGCAGTATTTT,CASSQDLNTDTQYF
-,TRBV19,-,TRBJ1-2,TGTGCCAGTAGTATAGCCTGGGACTATGGCTACACCTTC,CASSIAWDYGYTF
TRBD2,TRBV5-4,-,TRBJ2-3,TGTGCCAGCAGCTTGATGGGACTAGCGGACCTCACAGATACGCAGTATTTT,CASSLMGLADLTDTQYF
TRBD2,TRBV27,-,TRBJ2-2,TGTGCCAGCAGGCGCGGGGGCGGGGAGCTGTTTTTT,CASRRGGGELFF
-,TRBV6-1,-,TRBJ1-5,TGTGCCAGCTCAGCCTCATCCGGCCCAGGGTCAAATCAGCCCCAGCATTTT,CASSASSGPGSNQPQHF
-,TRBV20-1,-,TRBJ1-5,TGCAGTGCTAGGTCCCTACTCAATCAGCCCCAGCATTTT,CSARSLLNQPQHF
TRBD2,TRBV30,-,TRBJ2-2,TGTGCCTGGAGGGGACTAGCGGGGGCCGGGGGTAGGACCGGGGAGCTGTTTTTT,CAWRGLAGAGGRTGELFF
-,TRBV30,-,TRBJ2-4,TGTGCCTGGAACAGGGCAGGGGCCAAAAACATTCAGTACTTC,CAWNRAGAKNIQYF
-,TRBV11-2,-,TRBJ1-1,TGTGCCAGCAGCTTAGACCTGGGACGGGCGAACACTGAAGCTTTCTTT,CASSLDLGRANTEAFF
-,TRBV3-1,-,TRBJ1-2,TGTGCCAGCAGCCAAGTTGGCCAGGACTATGGCTACACCTTC,CASSQVGQDYGYTF
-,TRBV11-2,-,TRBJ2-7,TGTGCCAGCAGCTTAGCGGCGGCCCCCTACGAGCAGTACTTC,CASSLAAAPYEQYF
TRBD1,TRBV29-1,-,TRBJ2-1,TGCAGCGTTGCTACAGGGGGTTTTTACAATGAGCAGTTCTTC,CSVATGGFYNEQFF
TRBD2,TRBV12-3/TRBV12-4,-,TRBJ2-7,TGTGCCAGCAGCTCCGAAGGACCACTAGCGGGGGGCTCGGGGGAGCAGTACTTC,CASSSEGPLAGGSGEQYF
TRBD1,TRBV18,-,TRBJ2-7,TGTGCCAGCTCACCGGACAGGGGGGGGACCGAGCAGTACTTC,CASSPDRGGTEQYF
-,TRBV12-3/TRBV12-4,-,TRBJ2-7,TGTGCCAGCAGTCCTCAGACGGTGGGCTACGAGCAGTACTTC,CASSPQTVGYEQYF
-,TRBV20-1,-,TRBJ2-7,TGCAGTGCTGGGCGGACGGGTTCTGGCGAGCAGTACTTC,CSAGRTGSGEQYF
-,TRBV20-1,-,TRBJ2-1,TGCAGTGCTAGAGATGTGTTCGGGGGCGAGGGGTTGAATGAGCAGTTCTTC,CSARDVFGGEGLNEQFF
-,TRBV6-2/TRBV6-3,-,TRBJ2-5,TGTGCCAGCAGTTACACCAAAGAGACCCAGTACTTC,CASSYTKETQYF
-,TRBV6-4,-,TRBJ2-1,TGTGCCAGCAGTCCCTTGGGTTTCGGTGAGCAGTTCTTC,CASSPLGFGEQFF
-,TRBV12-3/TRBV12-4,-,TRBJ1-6,TGTGCCAGCAGTTTAGTAGGGGAGAATTCACCCCTCCACTTT,CASSLVGENSPLHF
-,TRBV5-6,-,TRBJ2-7,TGTGCCAGCAGCCACCGGGACGTCGTTTCCGAGCAGTACTTC,CASSHRDVVSEQYF
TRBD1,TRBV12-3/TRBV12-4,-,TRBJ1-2,TGTGCCAGCAGGGGGGGACAGACCTATGGCTACACCTTC,CASRGGQTYGYTF
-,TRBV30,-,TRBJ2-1,TGTGCCTGGACGGAGGGCGGTCTATACAATGAGCAGTTCTTC,CAWTEGGLYNEQFF
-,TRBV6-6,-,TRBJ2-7,TGTGCCAGCAGTTCGGACTCCGGGGGAGAGCAGTACTTC,CASSSDSGGEQYF
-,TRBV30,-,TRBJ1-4,TGTGCCTGGAGTGTTTGGGACGCCTCAACTAATGAAAAACTGTTTTTT,CAWSVWDASTNEKLFF
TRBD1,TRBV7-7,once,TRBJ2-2,TGTGCTAGCAGCAATGGGGCAGGGGGATCGAACACCGGGGAGCTGTTTTTT,CASSNGAGGSNTGELFF
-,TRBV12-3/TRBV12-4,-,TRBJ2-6,TGTGCCAGCAGTTTGGTGGGGCCCGGGGCCAACGTCCTGACTTTC,CASSLVGPGANVLTF
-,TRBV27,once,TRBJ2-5,TGTGCCAGCGGAAGCACAGGAAACCAAGAGACCCAGTACTTC,CASGSTGNQETQYF
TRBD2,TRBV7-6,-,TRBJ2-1,TGTGCCAGCAGCCCTACTAGCGCCCTAGACAATGAGCAGTTCTTC,CASSPTSALDNEQFF
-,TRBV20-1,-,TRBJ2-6,TGCAGTGCTAGCGGGGGGCATGGGGCCAACGTCCTGACTTTC,CSASGGHGANVLTF
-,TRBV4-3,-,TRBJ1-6,TGCGCCAGCAGCCAGCACCGGGGGACTTATAATTCACCCCTCCACTTT,CASSQHRGTYNSPLHF
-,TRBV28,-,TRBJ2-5,TGTGCCAGCAGTCCCGGGGGCGGGGAGACCCAGTACTTC,CASSPGGGETQYF
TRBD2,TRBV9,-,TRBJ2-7,TGTGCCAGCAGCGTAGGACTGGCTAGCGGGGCTCAACTTGGAAACGAGCAGTACTTC,CASSVGLASGAQLGNEQYF
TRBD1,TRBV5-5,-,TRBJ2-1,TGTGCCAGCAGCCCGGGACAGGGCAGGGATGAGCAGTTCTTC,CASSPGQGRDEQFF
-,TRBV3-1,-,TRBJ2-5,TGTGCCAGCAGCCAAGGTCGAGGGGTTCAAGAGACCCAGTACTTC,CASSQGRGVQETQYF
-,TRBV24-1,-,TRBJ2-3,TGTGCCACCAGTGAATCCGGAGGGAGTGGTCCAGATACGCAGTATTTT,CATSESGGSGPDTQYF
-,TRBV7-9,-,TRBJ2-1,TGTGCCAGCAGATCGACAGGCCGGTGGGCAAACAATGAGCAGTTCTTC,CASRSTGRWANNEQFF
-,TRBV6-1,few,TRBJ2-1,TGTGCCAGCAGTTCGGGGTTGTACAATGAGCAGTTCTTC,CASSSGLYNEQFF
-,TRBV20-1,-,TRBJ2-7,TGCAGTGCTAGCCCGGACAGATCCTACGAGCAGTACTTC,CSASPDRSYEQYF
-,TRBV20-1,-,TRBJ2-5,TGCAGTGCTAGCGTCCTAGTTCGGGAGACCCAGTACTTC,CSASVLVRETQYF
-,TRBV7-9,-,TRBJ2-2,TGTGCCAGCAGCTTGACCTCCCTAGGGTCAACCGGGGAGCTGTTTTTT,CASSLTSLGSTGELFF
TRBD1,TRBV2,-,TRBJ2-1,TGTGCCAGTAGGACAGGGTTTGGCGGTGAGCAGTTCTTC,CASRTGFGGEQFF
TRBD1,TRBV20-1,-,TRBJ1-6,TGCAGTGCCCGACAGGGGGCGAGCTCCTATAATTCACCCCTCCACTTT,CSARQGASSYNSPLHF
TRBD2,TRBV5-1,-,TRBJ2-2,TGCGCCAGCCGGGCTAGCGGGAACACCGGGGAGCTGTTTTTT,CASRASGNTGELFF
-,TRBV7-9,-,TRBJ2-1,TGTGCCAGCAGCTTAGTCAGGGGCCTTAGCTCCTACAATGAGCAGTTCTTC,CASSLVRGLSSYNEQFF
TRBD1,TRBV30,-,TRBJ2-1,TGTGCCTGGAGAGAAGACAGGGTGTGGAATGAGCAGTTCTTC,CAWREDRVWNEQFF
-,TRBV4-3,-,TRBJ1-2,TGCGCCAGCAGCCAAGGGGCAGGGGCCCTCGGAACCTATGGCTACACCTTC,CASSQGAGALGTYGYTF
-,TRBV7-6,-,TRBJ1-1,TGTGCCAGCAGCGGCAAAGTATCCACTGAAGCTTTCTTT,CASSGKVSTEAFF
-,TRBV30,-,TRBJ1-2,TGTGCCTGGAGAGGGACCCGGGACTCTGGAGAGGCCTTC,CAWRGTRDSGEAF
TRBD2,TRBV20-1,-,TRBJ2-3,TGCAGTGCTTACCCTACTAGCGGGGGGGGAGATACGCAGTATTTT,CSAYPTSGGGDTQYF